What follows are 15 T cell receptor beta chains derived from one specimen sequenced in a study of blood T cell repertoires in COVID-19. Produced via immunoSEQ multiplex PCR; TCRdb's table is partial and in-frame only. The sample carries more than 200,000 clones, around four fifths recorded once. Sequences were obtained from peripheral blood. The receptors derive from a woman older than 75 with COVID-19, enrolled during active disease.

Only a few counts were recorded for this clone. The chain uses TRBV28 and TRBJ1-2; 10 bases map to TRBD1. Germline V gene lookup returns CDR1 MDHEN and CDR2 SYDVKM. The CDR3 has 12 residues. V was clipped by 6 bases and J by 9 bases; unmatched bases: 4. The DNA of the CDR3 is TGTGCCAGCAGCACGGACAGGGGGAGCTACACCTTC. Translated, it gives CASSTDRGSYTF.

With regard to this clone: Within the sample, other DNA sequences also encode this same CDR3. The gene calls are TRBV27 and TRBJ1-6; no definite D call. Looked up from germline, CDR1 is MNHEY and CDR2 is SMNVEV (reference sequence). V lost 4 bases and J 4 bases, leaving 8 bases between the germline ends. This CDR3 is built from 14 residues. Here the CDR3 reads CASSSTAYNSPLHF. The CDR3 coding sequence is TGTGCCAGCAGTTCGACTGCGTATAATTCACCCCTCCACTTT.

This clone was seen a single time. The chain joins TRBV6-6 to TRBJ1-4; a weak D match, TRBD1 (6 bases). V lost 8 bases to trimming and J lost 8 bases, with 15 bases between them. Germline values: CDR1 MNHNY, CDR2 SVGAGI (reference sequence). The CDR3 loop spans 13 amino acids. The CDR3 here is CASQQGIVEKLFF. The CDR3 DNA reads as TGTGCCAGCCAACAGGGAATTGTCGAAAAACTGTTTTTT.

Comments on this clone: The junction does not match germline at one end; this may be a read error. The J gene is TRBJ1-1, the V gene TRBV3-1 (or the pseudogene TRBV3-2); a possible D gene is TRBD1 (6 bases). CDR3 length equals 15 residues. Germline CDR1 and CDR2: LGHDT and YNNKEL (reference sequence). The CDR3, as DNA: TGTGTCAGCAGCCGAAAACCACAGGGGAACACTGAAGCTTTCTTT. Its translation: CVSSRKPQGNTEAFF.

This clone was picked up one time. The V call is TRBV5-1, the J call TRBJ1-3; possibly TRBD1 for D (5 bases). V lost 2 bases and J 4 bases, leaving 16 bases between the germline ends. The germline CDR1 and CDR2 sequences are SGHRS and YFSETQ. The CDR3 loop spans 16 amino acids. The CDR3 here is CASSFGVGASGNTIYF. CDR3 nucleotide sequence: TGCGCCAGCAGCTTTGGGGTAGGGGCATCGGGAAACACCATATATTTT. Complete variable domain (other parts from reference TRBV5-1 and TRBJ1-3): KAGVTQTPRYLIKTRGQQVTLSCSPISGHRSVSWYQQTPGQGLQFLFEYFSETQRNKGNFPGRFSGRQFSNSRSEMNVSTLELGDSALYLCASSFGVGASGNTIYFGEGSWLTVV.

In this sample, this clone turned up once. This CDR3 is CASSPQELSTDTQYF. CDR3 DNA sequence: TGTGCCAGTAGTCCACAGGAGCTTAGCACAGATACGCAGTATTTT. This rearrangement joins TRBV19 to TRBJ2-3; TRBD1 might be the D (5 bases). V was shortened by 5 bases and J by 0 bases, with 12 bases between the two germline ends. The CDR3 extends over 15 amino acids. CDR1 is LNHDA, CDR2 SQIVND, per germline (reference sequence).

In this sample, this clone turned up once. The chain recombines TRBV2 with TRBJ2-2; D is uncertain. Trimming pared 6 bases from V and 6 bases from J, leaving 5 bases between. CDR1 and CDR2 from the germline V gene are SNHLY and FYNNEI. There are 11 residues in the CDR3. In DNA form, the CDR3 reads TGTGCCAGCAGAGAGTCCGGGGAGCTGTTTTTT. Residues: CASRESGELFF.

The chain uses TRBV10-1 and TRBJ2-5, with D possibly TRBD1 on 5 matching bases. V was shortened by 0 bases and J by 1 base, with 9 bases between the two germline ends. This CDR3 region has 15 residues. The germline V gene encodes CDR1 WNHNN and CDR2 SYGVQD (reference sequence). DNA of the CDR3: TGCGCCAGCAGTGAGTCTGGGGCAGCCCAAGAGACCCAGTACTTC. Its protein product is CASSESGAAQETQYF.

This rearrangement joins TRBV6-2 or TRBV6-3 to TRBJ2-7; D ambiguous. The V end lost 0 bases, the J end lost 3 bases, and 12 bases lay between the germline ends. The germline V gene has CDR1 MNHEY and CDR2 SVGEGT. The CDR3 covers 15 residues. The CDR3 reads CASSYSEQPIYEQYF. The CDR3 DNA follows: TGTGCCAGCAGTTACTCGGAACAGCCGATCTACGAGCAGTACTTC.

This clone was recorded once. The genes are TRBV18 and TRBJ2-7; 10 bases align to TRBD1. Germline V gives CDR1 KGHSH, CDR2 LQKENI. The CDR3 sequence is 17 residues long. J was trimmed by 5 bases and V by 2 bases; bases with no gene match: 12. Here the CDR3 reads CASSPWDPGTGVHEQYF. The CDR3 DNA is TGTGCCAGCTCACCATGGGACCCCGGGACAGGGGTACACGAGCAGTACTTC.

The V gene is TRBV11-2, the J gene TRBJ1-1; TRBD1 is a possible D gene (6 bases). Germline CDR1 SGHAT, CDR2 FQNNGV. This CDR3 is 18 amino acids long. Trimming left V 6 bases short and J 0 bases short, with 23 bases between. DNA for the CDR3: TGTGCCAGCAGTCAAAACCTTGGACAGCGAGGTATGAACACTGAAGCTTTCTTT. This sequence encodes CASSQNLGQRGMNTEAFF.

This clone has a single count. The gene calls are TRBV29-1 and TRBJ1-1; a weak D match, TRBD1 (6 bases). The CDR3 consists of 12 residues. V lost 5 bases and J lost 7, with 14 bases in between. The germline V gene encodes CDR1 SQVTM and CDR2 ANQGSEA. The CDR3 spells CSVFSGAGEAFF. CDR3 nucleotides: TGCAGCGTTTTTTCAGGGGCTGGTGAAGCTTTCTTT.

The V and J genes are TRBV10-1 and TRBJ2-7; D might be TRBD2 (6 bases). The V gene's germline CDR1 is WNHNN and CDR2 SYGVQD (reference sequence). Trimming stripped 7 bases from V and 2 bases from J, with 15 bases between. The CDR3 contains 14 residues. DNA of the CDR3: TGCGCCAGCACCCGATTTGGGAGGACCTACGAGCAGTACGTC. Translating it yields CASTRFGRTYEQYV.

The chain combines TRBV7-8 with TRBJ1-2; weak D call: TRBD1 (5 bases). Germline V gene lookup returns CDR1 SGHVS and CDR2 FQNEAQ. V was trimmed by 4 bases and J by 4 bases, leaving 13 bases between them. The CDR3 spans 14 residues. The CDR3 loop is CASSSGTSSYGYTF. The CDR3 DNA follows: TGTGCCAGCAGCTCTGGGACTTCCAGCTATGGCTACACCTTC. Together with reference TRBV7-8 and TRBJ1-2, the CDR3 gives the full variable domain: GAGVSQSPRYKVAKRGQDVALRCDPISGHVSLFWYQQALGQGPEFLTYFQNEAQLDKSGLPSDRFFAERPEGSVSTLKIQRTQQEDSAVYLCASSSGTSSYGYTFGSGTRLTVV.

This clone was observed at least ten times. The chain has TRBV28 and TRBJ2-7, with 9 bases lining up with TRBD2. This CDR3 has 14 residues. Germline V gives CDR1 MDHEN, CDR2 SYDVKM. The trim removed 6 bases at V and 5 bases at J, leaving 8 bases unmatched. The CDR3 region is CASSSLSSGDEQYF. In DNA, the CDR3 is TGTGCCAGCAGCTCCCTTTCTAGCGGGGACGAGCAGTACTTC. Combining the CDR3 with reference TRBV28 and TRBJ2-7 gives the whole variable domain DVKVTQSSRYLVKRTGEKVFLECVQDMDHENMFWYRQDPGLGLRLIYFSYDVKMKEKGDIPEGYSVSREKKERFSLILESASTNQTSMYLCASSSLSSGDEQYFGPGTRLTVT.